The subject of this entry is one TCR beta chain. This record comes from a study of siplizumab effects on memory and regulatory T cells. Trimming stripped 4 bases from V and 1 base from J, with 7 bases between. Germline V gives CDR1 MNHEY, CDR2 SMNVEV (reference sequence). This CDR3 has 14 residues. The assay was immunoSEQ multiplex PCR, and TCRdb's table has in-frame clones only and misses some. The sample lists fewer than 80,000 clones, just over 90% occurring once. Sequencing used CD8+ T cells sorted from blood. The rearrangement joins TRBV27 to TRBJ2-2; D might be TRBD2 (6 bases). The receptor comes from a human donor in good health. The CDR3 region is CASSWGGNTGELFF. The CDR3 DNA is TGTGCCAGCAGTTGGGGAGGGAACACCGGGGAGCTGTTTTTT.